These 21 T cell receptor beta chains share one sample of origin, sequenced in a study of a mutant IDH1 vaccine in newly diagnosed glioma. Described time point: week 35, safety follow-up. With topical imiquimod, each dose of the vaccine consisted of 300 ug of mutant IDH1 20-mer peptide. The protocol was immunoSEQ multiplex PCR, while the TCRdb copy is restricted to in-frame clones and leaves out a portion. Among about 33,000 clones listed, around 77% were seen once. The antigens these receptors bind are not known. The sequences come from PBMCs, collected from a glioma patient whose treatment included an IDH1 peptide vaccine. The receptor set was obtained from a man in his forties or fifties with glioma. Some clones in this sample may be carry-over from other donors' samples.

This rearrangement joins TRBV15 to TRBJ2-7, with D uncertain. The CDR3 extends over 12 amino acids. Trimming shortened V by 0 bases and J by 9 bases, and 9 bases separated the two germline ends. CDR1 is LNHNV, CDR2 YYDKDF, per germline (reference sequence). The CDR3 DNA sequence: TGTGCCACCAGCAGAGATTGGCAAGGGCAGTACTTC. Amino acids: CATSRDWQGQYF.

The chain has TRBV30 and TRBJ1-3; tentatively, D is TRBD1 (6 bases). The ends were cut back, 4 bases at V and 3 bases at J, with 16 bases in the middle. This CDR3 has 15 residues. Germline assignment: CDR1 GTSNPN and CDR2 SVGIG (reference sequence). CDR3 sequence (DNA): TGTGCCTGGACTGGGGGGGCCTTCGGTGGAAACACCATATATTTT. It translates to CAWTGGAFGGNTIYF.

This clone has a handful of counts. This chain links TRBV6-1 with TRBJ2-7; 9 bases align to TRBD2. The germline V gene has CDR1 MNHNS and CDR2 SASEGT. The CDR3 sequence is 18 residues long. V lost 2 bases and J lost 2; bases outside the gene matches: 13. CDR3 residues: CASSESPLVAGATYEQYF. DNA of the CDR3: TGTGCCAGCAGTGAATCTCCCTTGGTAGCGGGGGCCACCTACGAGCAGTACTTC.

This sequence joins TRBV19 and TRBJ1-5, with D perhaps TRBD1 (5 bases). Trimming left V 6 bases short and J 3 bases short, with 15 bases between. Germline V gene lookup returns CDR1 LNHDA and CDR2 SQIVND (reference sequence). The CDR3 covers 15 residues. CDR3 amino acids: CASSLTVSFNQPQHF. The CDR3 bases are TGTGCCAGTAGCTTGACAGTTTCTTTCAATCAGCCCCAGCATTTT.

The chain uses TRBV10-2 and TRBJ1-1; no firm D call. Trimming stripped 7 bases from V and 1 base from J, with 16 bases between. From germline, CDR1 is WSHSY and CDR2 SAAADI. CDR3 length: 15 amino acids. Here the CDR3 DNA reads TGCGCCAGCATTTCGCCCCCGCGGAGGAACACTGAAGCTTTCTTT. Translation: CASISPPRRNTEAFF.

This chain joins TRBV30 and TRBJ2-7; D gene uncertain. The V end lost 4 bases, the J end lost 2 bases, and 15 bases lay between the germline ends. The CDR3 contains 14 residues. Germline CDR1 reads GTSNPN; CDR2 reads SVGIG (reference sequence). CDR3 DNA: TGTGCCTGGACCCAACTTACGCAGGCCTACGAGCAGTACTTC. This gives the protein CAWTQLTQAYEQYF.

The chain couples TRBV4-2 to TRBJ1-4, with unresolved D. The ends were cut back, 1 base at V and 4 bases at J, with 10 bases in the middle. Looked up from germline, CDR1 is LGHNA and CDR2 is YNFKEQ. The CDR3 has 15 amino acids. CDR3 amino acids: CASSQVFPGNEKLFF. The DNA for the CDR3 is TGTGCCAGCAGCCAAGTTTTCCCGGGTAATGAAAAACTGTTTTTT.

The chain recombines TRBV30 with TRBJ2-5; D is possibly TRBD1 or TRBD2 (6 bases each). Germline V lookup: CDR1 GTSNPN, CDR2 SVGIG (reference sequence). This CDR3 has 13 residues. V was cut by 8 bases and J by 5 bases, with 18 bases left in between. CDR3 residues: CARRQDGGETQYF. The DNA of the CDR3 is TGTGCCCGGCGACAGGACGGAGGGGAGACCCAGTACTTC. The full variable domain, rest sourced from reference TRBV30 and TRBJ2-5, is SQTIHQWPATLVQPVGSPLSLECTVEGTSNPNLYWYRQAAGRGLQLLFYSVGIGQISSEVPQNLSASRPQDRQFILSSKKLLLSDSGFYLCARRQDGGETQYFGPGTRLLVL.

The chain recombines TRBV5-1 with TRBJ2-1; no firm D call. Germline CDR1 and CDR2: SGHRS and YFSETQ. The CDR3 covers 15 residues. Trimming removed 5 bases from V and 10 bases from J, with 22 bases in between. Here the CDR3 DNA reads TGCGCCAGCAGTGACGGAGCTACCCTTCGAAAAGAGCAGTTCTTC. Protein: CASSDGATLRKEQFF.

V gene TRBV5-8 combines with J gene TRBJ1-5; 7 bases map to TRBD1. Trimming cost V 4 bases and J 7 bases; bases outside gene matches: 14. The CDR3 covers 16 residues. CDR1 and CDR2 (germline): SGHTS, YDEGEE. The CDR3 nucleotides read TGTGCCAGCAGCGGACGGAACAGGGGTGGGGGACAGCCCCAGCATTTT. Translating it yields CASSGRNRGGGQPQHF.

The CDR3 loop is CASSMDISYEQYF. The DNA for the CDR3 is TGTGCCAGCAGTATGGACATATCCTACGAGCAGTACTTC. V is TRBV2 and J is TRBJ2-7, with D perhaps TRBD1 (5 bases). The CDR3 has 13 residues. Germline values: CDR1 SNHLY, CDR2 FYNNEI. The ends were cut back, 5 bases at V and 1 base at J, with 9 bases in the middle.

This chain joins TRBV7-2 and TRBJ2-1; the match to TRBD2 covers 13 bases. With 6 bases clipped from V and 3 bases from J, the junction kept 5 bases outside the gene matches. The CDR3 loop spans 16 amino acids. In germline, CDR1 is SGHTA, CDR2 FQGNSA. The CDR3 loop is CASRRTSGGFYNEQFF. The CDR3 coding sequence is TGTGCCAGCAGGAGGACTAGCGGGGGCTTCTACAATGAGCAGTTCTTC. Full variable domain (missing parts from reference TRBV7-2 and TRBJ2-1): GAGVSQSPSNKVTEKGKDVELRCDPISGHTALYWYRQSLGQGLEFLIYFQGNSAPDKSGLPSDRFSAERTGGSVSTLTIQRTQQEDSAVYLCASRRTSGGFYNEQFFGPGTRLTVL.

The CDR3 DNA reads TGCGCCAGCAGCTTGGGACTAGTCGGCGGGGAGCTGTTTTTT. Its translation is CASSLGLVGGELFF. V is TRBV5-1 and J is TRBJ2-2, with D possibly being TRBD2 (6 bases). CDR3 length equals 14 residues. Trimming stripped 0 bases from V and 7 bases from J, with 10 bases between. CDR1 and CDR2 (germline): SGHRS, YFSETQ.

The rearrangement links TRBV7-8 to TRBJ2-5; 7 bases align to TRBD1. Trimming removed 5 bases from V and 4 bases from J; junction bases left unmatched: 4. The germline V gene has CDR1 SGHVS and CDR2 FQNEAQ. CDR3 size: 13 residues. The CDR3 bases are TGTGCCAGCAGCACTAGACAGGGAGAGACCCAGTACTTC. This encodes CASSTRQGETQYF.

For the CDR3, the DNA is TGTGCCAGTAGTTCGACAGGGCCTTCGTCTACCTACGAGCAGTACTTC. This gives the protein CASSSTGPSSTYEQYF. The chain links TRBV19 to TRBJ2-7, with 7 bases aligning to TRBD1. Germline V lookup: CDR1 LNHDA, CDR2 SQIVND (reference sequence). With V trimmed by 5 bases and J by 2 bases, 12 bases remained unmatched. The CDR3 loop spans 16 amino acids.

This sequence joins TRBV7-2 and TRBJ1-4, with TRBD1 matching over 9 bases. This CDR3 contains 15 residues. Losses at the gene ends were 1 base for V and 6 bases for J; bases not matched to a gene: 3. In germline, CDR1 is SGHTA, CDR2 FQGNSA. The CDR3 sequence: CASSLDGQGHEKLFF. CDR3 DNA sequence: TGTGCCAGCAGCTTAGATGGACAGGGGCATGAAAAACTGTTTTTT.

Judged by abundance, this clone is medium-sized. The chain couples TRBV19 to TRBJ1-3; D remains unclear. V lost 8 bases to trimming and J lost 0 bases, with 8 bases between them. Germline assignment: CDR1 LNHDA and CDR2 SQIVND (reference sequence). This CDR3 comprises 13 residues. The CDR3 region is CASSEGSGNTIYF. The CDR3 region has the DNA TGTGCCAGTTCGGAGGGCTCTGGAAACACCATATATTTT.

V usage is TRBV7-9 and J usage is TRBJ1-1; D not resolved. The germline CDR1 and CDR2 sequences are SEHNR and FQNEAQ (reference sequence). The CDR3 totals 15 residues. Trimming shortened V by 6 bases and J by 1 base, and 15 bases separated the two germline ends. CDR3 bases: TGTGCCAGCAGAGTCCCAGGAAACTCGAACACTGAAGCTTTCTTT. Translating it yields CASRVPGNSNTEAFF.

The gene calls are TRBV14 and TRBJ2-5; D uncertain. V was clipped by 0 bases and J by 2 bases, with 1 base between them. This CDR3 has 12 amino acids. Germline assignment: CDR1 SGHDN and CDR2 FVKESK. CDR3 in amino acids: CASSQDQETQYF. The CDR3 DNA reads as TGTGCCAGCAGCCAAGATCAAGAGACCCAGTACTTC.

The chain links TRBV19 to TRBJ2-5; D possibly corresponds to TRBD1 (6 bases). V lost 8 bases and J 5 bases, leaving 12 bases between the germline ends. The germline gives CDR1 LNHDA, CDR2 SQIVND (reference sequence). This CDR3 contains 12 residues. CDR3 DNA sequence: TGTGCCAGTGGGACAAACAGGGAGACCCAGTACTTC. This codes for CASGTNRETQYF.

Of note for this clone: Other DNA sequences of this sample code for an identical CDR3. The rearrangement uses TRBV6-5 and TRBJ1-4, with a possible D match to TRBD1 (5 bases). This CDR3 has 15 residues. Trimming pared 0 bases from V and 2 bases from J, leaving 7 bases between. Germline CDR1 and CDR2: MNHEY and SVGAGI. In nucleotides, the CDR3 is TGTGCCAGCAGTTACTCCGGGGGTACTAATGAAAAACTGTTTTTT. Translated: CASSYSGGTNEKLFF.